Given below is one T cell receptor beta chain in context. Its specificity is not known. The CDR3 runs 13 residues. The V end was cut by 5 bases, the J end by 5 bases, with 12 bases between. Per the germline V gene, CDR1 is SGHTA and CDR2 is FQGTGA. The entry originates in a study of T cell responses to AZD1222 COVID-19 vaccine. Study-wide results and limits: Spike-specific TCR breadth rose after two AZD1222 doses, and depth rose as well. At 160-218 and 743-854, vaccine-associated CD4 TCRs were dominant, and they spanned spike.

The data were produced by immunoSEQ multiplex PCR, yet TCRdb's version contains in-frame clones alone and is incomplete. The repertoire holds 95,000 to 100,000 clones, over 75% seen once, with 10% in the top ten. This chain joins TRBV7-3 and TRBJ1-1; D gene unclear. This material consisted of peripheral blood, taken 28 days after the second AZD1222 dose. The TCR comes from an adult who received the AZD1222 COVID-19 vaccine. CDR3 sequence reads: CASSGGSWTEAFF. CDR3 bases: TGTGCCAGCAGCGGAGGGTCTTGGACTGAAGCTTTCTTT.